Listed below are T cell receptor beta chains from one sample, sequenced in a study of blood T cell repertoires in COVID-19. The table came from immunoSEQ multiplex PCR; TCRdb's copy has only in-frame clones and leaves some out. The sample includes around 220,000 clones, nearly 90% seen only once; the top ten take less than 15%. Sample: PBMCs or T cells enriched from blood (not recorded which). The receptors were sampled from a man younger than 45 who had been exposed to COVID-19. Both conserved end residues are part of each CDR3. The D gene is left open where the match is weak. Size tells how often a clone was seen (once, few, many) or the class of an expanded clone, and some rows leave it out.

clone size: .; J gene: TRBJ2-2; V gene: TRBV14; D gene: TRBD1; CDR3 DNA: TGTGCCAGCAGCCCCCGGGACAGGGTTGCCACCGGGGAGCTGTTTTTT; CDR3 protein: CASSPRDRVATGELFF
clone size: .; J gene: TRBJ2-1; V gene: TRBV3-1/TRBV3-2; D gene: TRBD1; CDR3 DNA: TGTGCCAGCAGCCAACGGGACAGGGAGCACAATGAGCAGTTCTTC; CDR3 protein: CASSQRDREHNEQFF
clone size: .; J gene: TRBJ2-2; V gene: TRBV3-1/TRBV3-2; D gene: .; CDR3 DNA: TGTGCCAGCAGCCAAGGACCATTCACTAGGGAGCTGTTTTTT; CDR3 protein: CASSQGPFTRELFF
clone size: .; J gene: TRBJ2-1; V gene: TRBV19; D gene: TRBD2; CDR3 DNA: TGTGCCAGTAGTATAGGGACTAGCTACAATGAGCAGTTCTTC; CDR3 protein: CASSIGTSYNEQFF
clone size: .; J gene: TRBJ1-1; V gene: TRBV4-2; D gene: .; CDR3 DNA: TGTGCCAGCAGCCAAGACCTGGGGGGTGAAGCTTTCTTT; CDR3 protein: CASSQDLGGEAFF
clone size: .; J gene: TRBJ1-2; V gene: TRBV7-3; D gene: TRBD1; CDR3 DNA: TGTGCCAGCAGCGTAAACCCGGGACAGGGATATGGCTACACCTTC; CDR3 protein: CASSVNPGQGYGYTF
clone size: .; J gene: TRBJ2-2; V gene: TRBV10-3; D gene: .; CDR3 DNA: TGTGCCATCAGTGAATGGCAACCCCGGAGGACGGGGGAGCTGTTTTTT; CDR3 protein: CAISEWQPRRTGELFF
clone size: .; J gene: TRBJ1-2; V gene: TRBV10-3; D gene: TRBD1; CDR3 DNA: TGTGCCATCAGTGTGGGGGCCACAGGGGAATATGGCTACACCTTC; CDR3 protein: CAISVGATGEYGYTF
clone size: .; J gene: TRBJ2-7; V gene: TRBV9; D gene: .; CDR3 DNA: TGTGCCAGCAGCGTAGGAGGGGGTTCTGCCTACGAGCAGTACTTC; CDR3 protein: CASSVGGGSAYEQYF
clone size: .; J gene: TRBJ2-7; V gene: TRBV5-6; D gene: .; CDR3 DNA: TGTGCCAGCAGCACCCTCGTTGGGGGGAGGCCTCCCTACGAGCAGTACTTC; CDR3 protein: CASSTLVGGRPPYEQYF
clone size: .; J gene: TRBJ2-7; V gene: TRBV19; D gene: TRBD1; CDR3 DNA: TGTGCCAGTAGTACGAGGACAGGGAGCTACGAGCAGTACTTC; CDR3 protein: CASSTRTGSYEQYF
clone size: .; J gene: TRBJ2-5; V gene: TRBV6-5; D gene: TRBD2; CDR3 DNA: TGTGCCAGCAGTTACGGACTAGCGGGGGCAGAGACCCAGTACTTC; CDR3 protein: CASSYGLAGAETQYF
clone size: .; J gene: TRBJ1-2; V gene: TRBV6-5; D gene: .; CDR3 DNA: TGTGCCAGCAGTTACTTGACAGGAGGCTATGGCTACACCTTC; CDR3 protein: CASSYLTGGYGYTF
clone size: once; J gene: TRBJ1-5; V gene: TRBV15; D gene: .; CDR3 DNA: TGTGCCACCAGCAGAGATCCCTCGGAGCCCCAGCATTTT; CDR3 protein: CATSRDPSEPQHF
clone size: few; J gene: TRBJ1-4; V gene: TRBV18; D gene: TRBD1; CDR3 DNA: TGTGCCAGCTCACCCGGGACAGGGGGTAGTGCTAATGAAAAACTGTTTTTT; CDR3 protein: CASSPGTGGSANEKLFF
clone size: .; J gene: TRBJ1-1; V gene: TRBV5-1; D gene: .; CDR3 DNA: TGCGCCAGCAGCCCAGGGGCGGGGGCCCAGAACACTGAAGCTTTCTTT; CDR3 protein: CASSPGAGAQNTEAFF
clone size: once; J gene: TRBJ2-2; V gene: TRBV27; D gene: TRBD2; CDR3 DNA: TGTGCCAGCATGGATGTGGGGGGGATCACCGGGGAGCTGTTTTTT; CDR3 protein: CASMDVGGITGELFF
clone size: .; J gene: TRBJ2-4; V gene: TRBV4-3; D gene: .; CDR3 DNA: TGCGCCAGCAGCCAAGAGGCGGCCCTAGCCAAAAACATTCAGTACTTC; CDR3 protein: CASSQEAALAKNIQYF
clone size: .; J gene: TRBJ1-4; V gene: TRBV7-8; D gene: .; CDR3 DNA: TGTGCCAGCAGCCCGGAGGCACTCGGGGAAAAACTGTTTTTT; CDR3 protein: CASSPEALGEKLFF
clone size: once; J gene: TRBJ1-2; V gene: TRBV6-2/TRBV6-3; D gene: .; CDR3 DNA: TGTGCCAGCAGTCCGGGGCTCGACAGGGGCTACACCTTC; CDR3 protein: CASSPGLDRGYTF
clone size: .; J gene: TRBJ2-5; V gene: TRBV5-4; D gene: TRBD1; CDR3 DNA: TGTGCCAGCAGCTTGCGAGGGGGCGAGACCCAGTACTTC; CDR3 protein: CASSLRGGETQYF
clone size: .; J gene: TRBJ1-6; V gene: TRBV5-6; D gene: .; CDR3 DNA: TGTGCCAGCAGCTCGGACAGATTTAATTCACCCCTCCACTTT; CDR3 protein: CASSSDRFNSPLHF
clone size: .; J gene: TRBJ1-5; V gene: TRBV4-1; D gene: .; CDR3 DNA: TGCGCCAGCAGCCAACCTCGGGGAGGAGGATATCAGCCCCAGCATTTT; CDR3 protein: CASSQPRGGGYQPQHF
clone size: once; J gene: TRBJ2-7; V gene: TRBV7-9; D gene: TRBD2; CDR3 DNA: TGTGCCAGCAGCCGATTGGGGGGGTTCTACGAGCAGTACTTC; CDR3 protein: CASSRLGGFYEQYF